This T cell receptor (beta chain) came from a study of blood T cell repertoires in COVID-19. On the study more broadly: The United States, Italy and Spain supplied acute and convalescent COVID-19 samples. The analysed material was cDNA or gDNA that came from T cells, B-cell-depleted T cells, or PBMCs.

Original data processing: The authors estimated nucleated cell counts from reference gene primer amplification. TCRdb keeps only in-frame clones here, not all; method: immunoSEQ multiplex PCR. Clone size and V and J calls were adopted from that table, with D and trimming inferred from the DNA. The sample lists tens of thousands of clones; around 80% were seen once. The CDR3 sequence is 15 residues long. Germline V gene data show CDR1 as SGHTA and CDR2 as FQGNSA. V was pared by 0 bases and J by 9 bases, with 3 bases of the junction left unmatched. The gene calls are TRBV7-2 and TRBJ1-5; 12 bases map to TRBD1. The sequence was collected from a man between 65 and 85 years old with acute or convalescent COVID-19. Sequencing was carried out using peripheral blood. In DNA, the CDR3 is TGTGCCAGCAGCTTAGCTGGGACAGGGGGCCGGCCCCAGCATTTT. Its protein is CASSLAGTGGRPQHF.